This T cell receptor beta chain was captured by sequencing in a study of somatic mutations in cytotoxic T cells in rheumatoid arthritis. Clones were sequenced by immunoSEQ multiplex PCR, and TCRdb holds only the in-frame ones, with some missing. The table lists 15,000 to 20,000 clones, roughly 70% of them singletons, with roughly 23% in the top ten. The CDR3 loop spans 17 amino acids. The V and J ends lost 5 bases and 4 bases respectively, with 23 bases between them. CDR1 and CDR2 from the germline V gene are GTSNPN and SVGIG (reference sequence). What was sequenced was CD8+ T cells sorted from blood. This receptor was obtained from a woman in her sixties or seventies in good health. The rearrangement uses TRBV30 and TRBJ2-2, with a possible D match to TRBD2 (5 bases). The CDR3 sequence: CAWAHSRISGSTGELFF. In DNA form, the CDR3 reads TGTGCCTGGGCCCATTCAAGGATATCGGGGTCCACCGGGGAGCTGTTTTTT.